The sequence of this TCR beta chain was determined in a study of blood T cell repertoires in COVID-19. Background on the study: The samples span acute and convalescent COVID-19 from the United States, Italy and Spain.

Assay used: immunoSEQ multiplex PCR; TCRdb lists only in-frame clones, some missing. The sample lists roughly 300,000 clones, more than 70% occurring once. The CDR3 extends over 13 amino acids. Losses at the gene ends were 4 bases for V and 9 bases for J; bases not matched to a gene: 3. Germline values: CDR1 LGHDT, CDR2 YNNKEL (reference sequence). The TCR sequence derives from a woman aged 50 to 60 who had recovered from COVID-19. The genes are TRBV3-1 (or the pseudogene TRBV3-2) and TRBJ1-6, with 7 bases that match TRBD1. Specimen: peripheral blood. CDR3 bases: TGTGCCAGCAGCCCGACAGGGACTTCACCCCTCCACTTT. Protein: CASSPTGTSPLHF.